The 15 T cell receptor beta chains reported below all come from one sample, sequenced in a study of metastatic and nonmetastatic thyroid tumors. TCRdb recomputed clones from the PCR reads via MiXCR. Of about 27,000 clones in the sample, 16% are singletons; the top ten hold around 6.1%. Patients were all untreated before their thyroid surgery. Sequencing input: blood. These receptors all come from a male donor with papillary thyroid cancer or a benign thyroid nodule (not recorded which). Some clones in this sample may be carry-over from other donors' samples.

By share, this clone ranks as medium-sized. V and J are TRBV11-3 and TRBJ2-7, with TRBD1 matching over 9 bases. The CDR3 covers 15 residues. V dropped 5 bases and J dropped 8; count of bases not matched to a gene: 13. CDR1 and CDR2 (germline): SGHNT, YENEEA. This chain's CDR3 is CASSQTGRDREKQYF. The CDR3 DNA sequence: TGTGCCAGCAGCCAGACAGGTCGGGACAGGGAAAAGCAGTACTTC.

This clone was observed many times. This chain links TRBV27 with TRBJ1-1; maybe TRBD1 (6 bases). Trimming removed 5 bases at V and 4 bases at J, with 14 bases between. Germline V gene data show CDR1 as MNHEY and CDR2 as SMNVEV (reference sequence). This CDR3 is built from 14 residues. CDR3 amino acids: CASSTSRGGTEAFF. CDR3 nucleotides: TGTGCCAGCAGTACCAGCAGGGGCGGCACTGAAGCTTTCTTT.

This clone has at least ten counts. This specimen includes other DNA sequences encoding the same CDR3. This sequence joins TRBV28 and TRBJ2-7; TRBD1 aligns across 8 bases. V lost 8 bases, J lost 7 bases, and 19 bases stayed unmatched. Germline CDR1 and CDR2: MDHEN and SYDVKM. The CDR3 totals 16 residues. The CDR3 nucleotides are TGTGCCAGCCTCCCATATCCGGGACAGGAGAAGCCGGAGCAGTACTTC. Protein: CASLPYPGQEKPEQYF.

This clone showed up just a few times. The chain employs TRBV10-1 and TRBJ2-1; the D gene is possibly TRBD2 (6 bases). The CDR3 runs 11 residues. Trimming took off 8 bases at V and 5 bases at J, with 7 bases between the two ends. The germline CDR1 and CDR2 sequences are WNHNN and SYGVQD (reference sequence). The CDR3 DNA reads TGCGCCAGCGGGAGGCACAATGAGCAGTTCTTC. It specifies CASGRHNEQFF.

V is TRBV30 and J is TRBJ2-7, with 9 nucleotides matching TRBD2. This CDR3 is 15 amino acids long. Unmatched junction bases numbered 9, after V lost 2 bases and J lost 4 bases. The germline gives CDR1 GTSNPN, CDR2 SVGIG (reference sequence). CDR3 nucleotides: TGTGCCTGGAGTCAGAGCGCGGGAGGGCCTTACGAGCAGTACTTC. Translated, it gives CAWSQSAGGPYEQYF.

Regarding this clone: Sequence at one end of the junction differs from germline and may be a read error. The chain joins TRBV6-5 to TRBJ2-2; D may be TRBD2 (5 bases). Germline V lookup: CDR1 MNHEY, CDR2 SVGAGI. There are 11 residues in the CDR3. DNA of the CDR3: TGTGCCATCAGTTACCCCGGGGAGCTGCTTTTT. Translating it yields CAISYPGELLF.

This chain uses TRBV5-1 with TRBJ2-3; either TRBD1 or TRBD2 may supply D (5 bases each). V was clipped by 0 bases and J by 4 bases, with 15 bases between them. This CDR3 has 16 residues. Germline assignment: CDR1 SGHRS and CDR2 YFSETQ. The CDR3: CASSLAGNSRADTQYF. The CDR3 DNA follows: TGCGCCAGCAGCTTGGCGGGGAATAGCAGGGCAGATACGCAGTATTTT. The full variable domain, rest sourced from reference TRBV5-1 and TRBJ2-3, is KAGVTQTPRYLIKTRGQQVTLSCSPISGHRSVSWYQQTPGQGLQFLFEYFSETQRNKGNFPGRFSGRQFSNSRSEMNVSTLELGDSALYLCASSLAGNSRADTQYFGPGTRLTVL.

About this clone itself: With a much larger clone just one base away, this may be a read error. This specimen includes other DNA sequences encoding the same CDR3. The chain has TRBV19 and TRBJ1-5; D is uncertain. The CDR3 runs 15 residues. Looked up from germline, CDR1 is LNHDA and CDR2 is SQIVND (reference sequence). The CDR3 region is CASSWSFYSNQPQHF. The CDR3 DNA reads as TGCGCCAGTAGTTGGTCATTCTATAGCAATCAGCCCCAGCATTTT.

In its sample, this clone was seen many times. The chain links TRBV19 to TRBJ2-3; weak D call: TRBD1 (6 bases). Germline values: CDR1 LNHDA, CDR2 SQIVND (reference sequence). V lost 5 bases to trimming and J lost 3 bases, with 15 bases between them. The CDR3 has 15 amino acids. DNA for the CDR3: TGTGCCAGTAGTCCCACAGGGTCCGGTACAGATACGCAGTATTTT. Its translation: CASSPTGSGTDTQYF.

This clone is labeled medium-sized. The chain couples TRBV6-1 to TRBJ2-6; a weak D match, TRBD2 (7 bases). The CDR3 has 18 residues. Trimming pared 1 base from V and 1 base from J, leaving 14 bases between. CDR1 is MNHNS and CDR2 is SASEGT in the germline V gene. The CDR3 sequence: CASSEDGRGGSGANVLTF. DNA of the CDR3: TGTGCCAGCAGTGAAGACGGCAGGGGAGGGTCTGGGGCCAACGTCCTGACTTTC.

This clone has just one count. V and J are TRBV5-1 and TRBJ2-7, with 9 bases matching TRBD1. The germline gives CDR1 SGHRS, CDR2 YFSETQ. CDR3 length: 15 residues. The ends lost 0 bases at V and 4 bases at J; junction bases unmatched: 5. The chain's CDR3 is CASSLDPGQGYEQYF. In DNA form, the CDR3 reads TGCGCCAGCAGCTTGGACCCGGGACAGGGTTACGAGCAGTACTTC.

A remark on this clone: An end of the junction differs from the germline gene, which may be a read error. The V and J genes are TRBV5-5 and TRBJ1-5, with unresolved D. The CDR3 consists of 14 residues. Germline-derived CDR1 and CDR2 are SGHKS and YYEKEE (reference sequence). CDR3 DNA: TGTGCCAGCAGCTTGGGTGGCAGCAATCAGCTCCAGCATTTT. Translation gives CASSLGGSNQLQHF.

This clone was seen at least ten times. The chain links TRBV5-1 to TRBJ2-7; the match to TRBD2 covers 14 bases. Germline V gene data show CDR1 as SGHRS and CDR2 as YFSETQ. CDR3 length: 16 residues. The ends lost 4 bases at V and 7 bases at J; junction bases unmatched: 10. CDR3 region: CASSVLTSGRAKEQYF. CDR3 bases: TGCGCCAGCAGCGTTCTGACTAGCGGGAGGGCCAAAGAGCAGTACTTC.

This clone was picked up many times. The rearrangement uses TRBV19 and TRBJ2-7; D ambiguous. The CDR3 has 13 residues. CDR1 LNHDA and CDR2 SQIVND come from the germline V gene (reference sequence). Trimming pared 1 base from V and 1 base from J, leaving 5 bases between. The CDR3 region is CASSIGLSYEQYF. The CDR3 bases are TGTGCCAGTAGTATAGGACTGTCCTACGAGCAGTACTTC.

This clone was observed at least ten times. This rearrangement joins TRBV6-1 to TRBJ1-5, with D maybe TRBD1 (6 bases). The germline V gene encodes CDR1 MNHNS and CDR2 SASEGT. V was trimmed by 6 bases and J by 4 bases, leaving 19 bases between them. This CDR3 spans 16 amino acids. The DNA of the CDR3 is TGTGCCAGCAGCCCTCACCCCGGGACACGAAATCAGCCCCAGCATTTT. The encoded protein is CASSPHPGTRNQPQHF.